This TCR beta chain appears in the sequencing data of a study of blood T cell repertoires in COVID-19. For the study at large: The origin of the acute and convalescent COVID-19 samples was the United States, Italy and Spain. PBMCs, B-cell-depleted T cells, or T cells were the source of the cDNA or gDNA that made up the material.

Source study methods: Estimation of nucleated cell counts relied on the amplification of reference gene primers. The protocol was immunoSEQ multiplex PCR, while the TCRdb copy is restricted to in-frame clones and leaves out a portion. V and J calls and clone size are those listed in that table; D and trimming were worked out from the DNA. The table includes over 120,000 clones, around 85% detected once. Sequenced: peripheral blood. The receptor was derived from a woman older than 75 with acute or convalescent COVID-19.

The CDR3 sequence: CASSEAPGLLTETQYF. The DNA for the CDR3 is TGTGCCAGCAGTGAAGCCCCGGGACTCCTCACAGAGACCCAGTACTTC. The chain couples TRBV6-1 to TRBJ2-5, with D possibly matching TRBD2 (6 bases). Germline CDR1 and CDR2: MNHNS and SASEGT. Deletions cut 0 bases from V and 4 bases from J, with 15 bases between. This CDR3 region has 16 residues.